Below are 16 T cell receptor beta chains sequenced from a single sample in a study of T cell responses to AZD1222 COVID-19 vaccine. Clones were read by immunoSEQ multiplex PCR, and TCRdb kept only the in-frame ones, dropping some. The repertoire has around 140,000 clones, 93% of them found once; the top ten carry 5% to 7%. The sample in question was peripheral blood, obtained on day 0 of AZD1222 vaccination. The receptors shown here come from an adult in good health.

CDR3 nucleotide sequence: TGTGCCAGCAGTTACTCATCGGATAATACCTATGGCTACACCTTC. Translated, it gives CASSYSSDNTYGYTF. V is TRBV6-5 and J is TRBJ1-2; D gene uncertain. Germline V CDR1 and CDR2: MNHEY, SVGAGI. CDR3 size: 15 residues. Trimming removed 0 bases from V and 4 bases from J, with 12 bases in between.

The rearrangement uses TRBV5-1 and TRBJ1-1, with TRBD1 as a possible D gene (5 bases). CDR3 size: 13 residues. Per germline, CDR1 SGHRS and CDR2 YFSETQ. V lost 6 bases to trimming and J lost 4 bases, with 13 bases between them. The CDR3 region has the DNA TGCGCCAGCACCTCCGGGACGGCCACTGAAGCTTTCTTT. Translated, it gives CASTSGTATEAFF. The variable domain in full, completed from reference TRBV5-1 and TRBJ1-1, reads KAGVTQTPRYLIKTRGQQVTLSCSPISGHRSVSWYQQTPGQGLQFLFEYFSETQRNKGNFPGRFSGRQFSNSRSEMNVSTLELGDSALYLCASTSGTATEAFFGQGTRLTVV.

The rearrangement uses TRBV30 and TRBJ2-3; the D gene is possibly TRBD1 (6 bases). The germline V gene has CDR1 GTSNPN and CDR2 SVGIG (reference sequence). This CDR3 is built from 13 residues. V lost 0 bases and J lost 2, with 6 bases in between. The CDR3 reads CAWSVGATDTQYF. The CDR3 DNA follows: TGTGCCTGGAGTGTGGGGGCCACAGATACGCAGTATTTT.

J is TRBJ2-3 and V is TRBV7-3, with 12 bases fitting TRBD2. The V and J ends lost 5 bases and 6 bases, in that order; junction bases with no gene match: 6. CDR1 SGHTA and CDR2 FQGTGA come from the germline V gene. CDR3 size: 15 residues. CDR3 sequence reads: CASSPSGGAWDTQYF. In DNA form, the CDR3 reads TGTGCCAGCAGCCCTAGCGGGGGGGCCTGGGATACGCAGTATTTT. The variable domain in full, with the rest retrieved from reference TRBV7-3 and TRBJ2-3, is GAGVSQTPSNKVTEKGKYVELRCDPISGHTALYWYRQSLGQGPEFLIYFQGTGAADDSGLPNDRFFAVRPEGSVSTLKIQRTERGDSAVYLCASSPSGGAWDTQYFGPGTRLTVL.

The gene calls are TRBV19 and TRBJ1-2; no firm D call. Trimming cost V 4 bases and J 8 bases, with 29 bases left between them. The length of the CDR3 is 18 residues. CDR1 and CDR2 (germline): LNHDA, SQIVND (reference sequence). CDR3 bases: TGTGCCAGTAGTACCTACGGATTGGCCCGGCTGACTATCCAAGGCTACACCTTC. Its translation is CASSTYGLARLTIQGYTF.

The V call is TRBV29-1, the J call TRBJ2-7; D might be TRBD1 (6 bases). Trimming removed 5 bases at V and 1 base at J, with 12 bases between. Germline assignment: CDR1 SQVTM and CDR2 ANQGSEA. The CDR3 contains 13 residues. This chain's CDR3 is CSVKKDSSYEQYF. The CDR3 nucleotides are TGCAGCGTTAAGAAGGACAGTTCCTACGAGCAGTACTTC.

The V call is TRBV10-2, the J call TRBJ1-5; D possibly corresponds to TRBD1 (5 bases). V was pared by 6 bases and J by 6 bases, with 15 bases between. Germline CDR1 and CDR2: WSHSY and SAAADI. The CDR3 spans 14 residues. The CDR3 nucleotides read TGCGCCAGCAGCCTCGGAGGGGTAGGTCAGCCCCAGCATTTT. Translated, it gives CASSLGGVGQPQHF.

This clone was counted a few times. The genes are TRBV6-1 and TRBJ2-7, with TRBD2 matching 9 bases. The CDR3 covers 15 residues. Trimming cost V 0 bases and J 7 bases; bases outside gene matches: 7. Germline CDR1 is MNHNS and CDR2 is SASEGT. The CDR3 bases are TGTGCCAGCAGTGAAGCTGGCGGGGGGGCAAGTGAGCAGTACTTC. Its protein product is CASSEAGGGASEQYF.

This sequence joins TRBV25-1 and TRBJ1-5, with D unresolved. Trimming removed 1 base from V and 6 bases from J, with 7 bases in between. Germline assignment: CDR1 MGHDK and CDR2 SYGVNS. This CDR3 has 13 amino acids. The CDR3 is CASSEFAGQPQHF. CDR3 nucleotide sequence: TGTGCCAGCAGTGAATTCGCGGGTCAGCCCCAGCATTTT.

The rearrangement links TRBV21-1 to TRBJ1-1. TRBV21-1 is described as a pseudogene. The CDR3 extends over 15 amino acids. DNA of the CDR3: TGTGGGGGGCTTAGGGATGGAGGGCCGAACACTGAAGCTTTCTTT. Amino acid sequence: CGGLRDGGPNTEAFF.

CDR3 sequence: CATSRDLDFRAAFF. The DNA of the CDR3 is TGTGCCACCAGCAGAGATCTCGACTTTCGGGCGGCTTTCTTT. This chain links TRBV15 with TRBJ1-1, with D unresolved. Germline CDR1 reads LNHNV; CDR2 reads YYDKDF (reference sequence). This CDR3 region has 14 residues. V lost 0 bases and J lost 11, with 16 bases in between. The full variable domain, its missing parts supplied by reference TRBV15 and TRBJ1-1, is DAMVIQNPRYQVTQFGKPVTLSCSQTLNHNVMYWYQQKSSQAPKLLFHYYDKDFNNEADTPDNFQSRRPNTSFCFLDIRSPGLGDTAMYLCATSRDLDFRAAFFGQGTRLTVV.

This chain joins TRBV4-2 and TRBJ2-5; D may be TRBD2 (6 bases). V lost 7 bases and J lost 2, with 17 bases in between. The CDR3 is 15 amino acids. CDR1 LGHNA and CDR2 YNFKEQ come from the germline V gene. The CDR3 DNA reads TGTGCCAGCACCCCGTTAGCTGGGGGGCAAGAGACCCAGTACTTC. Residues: CASTPLAGGQETQYF.

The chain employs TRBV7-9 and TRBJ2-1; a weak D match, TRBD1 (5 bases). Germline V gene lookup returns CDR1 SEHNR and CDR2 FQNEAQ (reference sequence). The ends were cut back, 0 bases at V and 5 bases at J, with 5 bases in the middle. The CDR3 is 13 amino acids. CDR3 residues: CASSLAGDNEQFF. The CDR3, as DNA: TGTGCCAGCAGCTTAGCAGGGGACAATGAGCAGTTCTTC.

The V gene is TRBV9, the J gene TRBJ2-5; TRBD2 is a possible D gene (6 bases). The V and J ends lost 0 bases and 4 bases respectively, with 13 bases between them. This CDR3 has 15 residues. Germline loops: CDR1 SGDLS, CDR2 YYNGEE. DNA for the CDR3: TGTGCCAGCAGCGTAGGCGGCGGGAAGGGAGAGACCCAGTACTTC. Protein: CASSVGGGKGETQYF. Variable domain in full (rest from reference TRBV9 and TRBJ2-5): DSGVTQTPKHLITATGQRVTLRCSPRSGDLSVYWYQQSLDQGLQFLIQYYNGEERAKGNILERFSAQQFPDLHSELNLSSLELGDSALYFCASSVGGGKGETQYFGPGTRLLVL.

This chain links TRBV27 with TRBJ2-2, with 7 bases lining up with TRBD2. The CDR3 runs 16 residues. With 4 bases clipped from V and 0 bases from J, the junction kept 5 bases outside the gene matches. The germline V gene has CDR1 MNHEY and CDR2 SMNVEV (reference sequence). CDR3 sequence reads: CASSSPSGTNTGELFF. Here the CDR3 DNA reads TGTGCCAGCAGTTCTCCTAGCGGTACGAACACCGGGGAGCTGTTTTTT.

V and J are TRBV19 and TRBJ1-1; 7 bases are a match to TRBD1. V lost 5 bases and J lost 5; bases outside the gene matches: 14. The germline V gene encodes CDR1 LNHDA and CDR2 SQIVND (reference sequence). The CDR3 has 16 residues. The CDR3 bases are TGTGCCAGTAGTCCCGTAGACAGGGCCAGTTGGACTGAAGCTTTCTTT. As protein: CASSPVDRASWTEAFF.